This T cell receptor (beta chain) comes out of a study of blood T cell repertoires in COVID-19. TCRdb's table, derived via immunoSEQ multiplex PCR, lists solely in-frame clones and lacks some. The data contain tens of thousands of clones, 82% of them singletons. The CDR3 is 15 residues long. V trimming: 3 bases; J trimming: 4 bases; junction bases outside the gene matches: 7. CDR1 and CDR2 (germline): DFQATT, SNEGSKA (reference sequence). Input material: peripheral blood. The J gene is TRBJ2-1, the V gene TRBV20-1; the match to TRBD1 covers 9 bases. The clonotype comes from a man over 45 with active or convalescent COVID-19. The CDR3 sequence: CSASPPGQGYNEQFF. CDR3 sequence (DNA): TGCAGTGCTAGTCCTCCGGGACAGGGTTACAATGAGCAGTTCTTC.